Sequencing of this TCR beta chain was carried out in a study of regulatory T cells in long-lasting Graves disease. Findings and limits, study-wide: Favored gene segments in persistent disease were TRBV28, TRBJ1-2 and TRBJ2-5. Reduced TCR diversity was observed in persistent Graves' patients versus newly diagnosed patients.

Arm-PCR with iRepertoire HTBI primers amplified the CDR3 regions for these TCR beta libraries. TCRdb re-derived calls from the multiplex PCR reads in MiXCR, one entry per CDR3 protein. In the table there are over 350,000 distinct CDR3 sequences, 15% of which are singletons. Note on this clonotype: Its antigen remains unidentified.

Regarding time point: newly diagnosed GD, antithyroid drugs for less than 3 months. From PBMCs, RNA was extracted and then used to make the TCR library. The CDR3 consists of 14 residues. V lost 3 bases and J lost 3; bases outside the gene matches: 5. From germline, CDR1 is DFQATT and CDR2 SNEGSKA (reference sequence). The sample was also reused in another study, on T cells in Graves' hyperthyroidism and ophthalmopathy. That work contributes: Patients aged 18 to 65 had newly diagnosed hyperthyroidism that had lasted under 2 months. The HTBI primer set served for first-round RT-PCR of the TCR CDR3.

The material sequenced was peripheral blood mononuclear cells (PBMCs), taken at new diagnosis, from a patient treated with antithyroid drugs. This clonotype originated in a woman aged 40 to 55 with Graves disease. The V gene is TRBV20-1, the J gene TRBJ2-3, with TRBD2 matching 8 bases. CDR3 in amino acids: CSASQAGATDTQYF. CDR3 in DNA: TGCAGTGCTAGCCAAGCGGGAGCTACAGATACGCAGTATTTT.